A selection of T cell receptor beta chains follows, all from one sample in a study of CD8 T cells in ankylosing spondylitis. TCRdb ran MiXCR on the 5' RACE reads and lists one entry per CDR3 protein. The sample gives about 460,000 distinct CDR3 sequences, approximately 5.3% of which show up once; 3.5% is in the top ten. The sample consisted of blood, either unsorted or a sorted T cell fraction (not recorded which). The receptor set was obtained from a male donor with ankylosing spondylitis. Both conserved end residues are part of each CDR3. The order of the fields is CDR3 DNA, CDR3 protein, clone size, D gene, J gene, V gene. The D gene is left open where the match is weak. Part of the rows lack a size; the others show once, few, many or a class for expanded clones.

CDR3 DNA: TGTGCCAGCAGCCACCGTGGGGTAGCGGGGGGGCGGGAGCAGTTCTTC
CDR3 protein: CASSHRGVAGGREQFF
clone size: few
D gene: TRBD2
J gene: TRBJ2-1
V gene: TRBV4-2

CDR3 DNA: TGTGCCAGCAGCCAAGGCCTGGGAAACACCATATATTTT
CDR3 protein: CASSQGLGNTIYF
clone size: -
D gene: -
J gene: TRBJ1-3
V gene: TRBV3-1

CDR3 DNA: TGTGCCAGCAGTTACCGGGGGAATGGCTACACCTTC
CDR3 protein: CASSYRGNGYTF
clone size: few
D gene: -
J gene: TRBJ1-2
V gene: TRBV6-2/TRBV6-3

CDR3 DNA: TGTGCCAGCAGTTATACGGGAAGAGCCTACAATGAGCAGTTCTTC
CDR3 protein: CASSYTGRAYNEQFF
clone size: many
D gene: -
J gene: TRBJ2-1
V gene: TRBV6-2/TRBV6-3

CDR3 DNA: TGCGCCAGCAGCTACGGACAGGGGGCCTACGAGCAGTACTTC
CDR3 protein: CASSYGQGAYEQYF
clone size: many
D gene: TRBD1
J gene: TRBJ2-7
V gene: TRBV5-1

CDR3 DNA: TGCGCCAGCAGCCAAGCCTATCGGGTGGCTGGGGCCAACGTCCTGACTTTC
CDR3 protein: CASSQAYRVAGANVLTF
clone size: many
D gene: -
J gene: TRBJ2-6
V gene: TRBV4-3

CDR3 DNA: TGTGCCAGCAGCTCCTATCCCGGGGAGCTGTTTTTT
CDR3 protein: CASSSYPGELFF
clone size: many
D gene: -
J gene: TRBJ2-2
V gene: TRBV11-2

CDR3 DNA: TGCAGTGCTAGAGCGTCATGGGGGGGTAGCACAGATACGCAGTATTTT
CDR3 protein: CSARASWGGSTDTQYF
clone size: many
D gene: TRBD2
J gene: TRBJ2-3
V gene: TRBV20-1

CDR3 DNA: TGTGCCAGCAGTTACTCGCGGAGGGGGAGAGAGACCCAGTACTTC
CDR3 protein: CASSYSRRGRETQYF
clone size: -
D gene: -
J gene: TRBJ2-5
V gene: TRBV6-5

CDR3 DNA: TGTGCCAGCAGCTCGCGGGTAGCGGGGTACCAAGAGACCCAGTACTTC
CDR3 protein: CASSSRVAGYQETQYF
clone size: many
D gene: TRBD2
J gene: TRBJ2-5
V gene: TRBV7-9

CDR3 DNA: TGTGCCAGCAGTCAGACTCGGAATGAGCAGTTCTTC
CDR3 protein: CASSQTRNEQFF
clone size: many
D gene: -
J gene: TRBJ2-1
V gene: TRBV12-3/TRBV12-4

CDR3 DNA: TGTGCCAGCAGTTACTCGGTTCGGAATGAGCAGTTCTTC
CDR3 protein: CASSYSVRNEQFF
clone size: many
D gene: -
J gene: TRBJ2-1
V gene: TRBV6-5

CDR3 DNA: TGCGCCAGCAGCCAAGGGTGGTGGACCGGGGAGCTGTTTTTT
CDR3 protein: CASSQGWWTGELFF
clone size: many
D gene: -
J gene: TRBJ2-2
V gene: TRBV4-1